Listed below are T cell receptor beta chains from one sample, sequenced in a study of blood T cell repertoires in COVID-19. Data came from immunoSEQ multiplex PCR; TCRdb stores just in-frame clones and leaves some out. In the table there are under 500,000 clones, around 89% of which are singletons. Input material: peripheral blood. These receptors were collected from a woman aged 25 to 39 with acute or convalescent COVID-19. Both conserved end residues are part of each CDR3. D genes are given only for firm matches. Expanded clones are given a class, and other clones once, few, many or no size at all.

size: -
V: TRBV27
D: -
J: TRBJ1-5
CDR3: CASSIGVNQPQHF
DNA: TGTGCCAGCAGTATAGGAGTCAATCAGCCCCAGCATTTT

size: once
V: TRBV11-1
D: -
J: TRBJ2-5
CDR3: CASSLVAGDVKTQYF
DNA: TGTGCCAGCAGCTTAGTGGCAGGGGACGTGAAGACCCAGTACTTC

size: -
V: TRBV28
D: -
J: TRBJ2-7
CDR3: CASSLSLGGGESSYEQYF
DNA: TGTGCCAGCAGTTTATCCCTTGGTGGAGGGGAAAGCTCCTACGAGCAGTACTTC

size: -
V: TRBV11-2
D: TRBD2
J: TRBJ2-7
CDR3: CASSLVPAGGPHEQYF
DNA: TGTGCCAGCAGCTTAGTACCAGCGGGGGGGCCCCACGAGCAGTACTTC

size: -
V: TRBV7-9
D: -
J: TRBJ2-3
CDR3: CASSLWSSRSTDTQYF
DNA: TGTGCCAGCAGCTTATGGAGCAGCCGAAGCACAGATACGCAGTATTTT

size: -
V: TRBV29-1
D: TRBD1
J: TRBJ1-4
CDR3: CSAQGQFDEKLFF
DNA: TGCAGCGCCCAGGGACAGTTTGATGAAAAACTGTTTTTT

size: -
V: TRBV2
D: TRBD1
J: TRBJ1-4
CDR3: CATYPGQGAPGGEEKLFF
DNA: TGTGCCACCTATCCGGGGCAGGGGGCCCCGGGGGGAGAAGAAAAACTGTTTTTT

size: -
V: TRBV11-3
D: TRBD1
J: TRBJ2-1
CDR3: CASSQNRDREQFF
DNA: TGTGCCAGCAGCCAAAACAGGGACAGGGAGCAGTTCTTC

size: -
V: TRBV19
D: -
J: TRBJ1-1
CDR3: CASSQGKITEAFF
DNA: TGTGCCAGTAGTCAGGGGAAGATAACTGAAGCTTTCTTT

size: -
V: TRBV19
D: -
J: TRBJ1-1
CDR3: CASILRVGRMNTEAFF
DNA: TGTGCCAGTATTTTAAGAGTCGGGAGGATGAACACTGAAGCTTTCTTT